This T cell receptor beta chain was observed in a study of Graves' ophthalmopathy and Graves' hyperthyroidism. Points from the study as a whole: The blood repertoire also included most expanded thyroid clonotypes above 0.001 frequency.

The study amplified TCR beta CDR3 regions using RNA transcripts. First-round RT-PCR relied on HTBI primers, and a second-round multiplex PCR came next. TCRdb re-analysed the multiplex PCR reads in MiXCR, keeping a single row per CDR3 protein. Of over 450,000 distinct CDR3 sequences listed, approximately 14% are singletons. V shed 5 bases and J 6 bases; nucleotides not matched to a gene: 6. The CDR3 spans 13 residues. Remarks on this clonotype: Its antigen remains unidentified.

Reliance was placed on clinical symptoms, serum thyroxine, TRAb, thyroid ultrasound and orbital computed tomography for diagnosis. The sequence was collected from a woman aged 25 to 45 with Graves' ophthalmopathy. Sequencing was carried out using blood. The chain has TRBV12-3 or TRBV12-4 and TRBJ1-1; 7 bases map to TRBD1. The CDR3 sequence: CASSQGVRAEAFF. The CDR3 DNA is TGTGCCAGCAGTCAGGGGGTTCGGGCTGAAGCTTTCTTT.